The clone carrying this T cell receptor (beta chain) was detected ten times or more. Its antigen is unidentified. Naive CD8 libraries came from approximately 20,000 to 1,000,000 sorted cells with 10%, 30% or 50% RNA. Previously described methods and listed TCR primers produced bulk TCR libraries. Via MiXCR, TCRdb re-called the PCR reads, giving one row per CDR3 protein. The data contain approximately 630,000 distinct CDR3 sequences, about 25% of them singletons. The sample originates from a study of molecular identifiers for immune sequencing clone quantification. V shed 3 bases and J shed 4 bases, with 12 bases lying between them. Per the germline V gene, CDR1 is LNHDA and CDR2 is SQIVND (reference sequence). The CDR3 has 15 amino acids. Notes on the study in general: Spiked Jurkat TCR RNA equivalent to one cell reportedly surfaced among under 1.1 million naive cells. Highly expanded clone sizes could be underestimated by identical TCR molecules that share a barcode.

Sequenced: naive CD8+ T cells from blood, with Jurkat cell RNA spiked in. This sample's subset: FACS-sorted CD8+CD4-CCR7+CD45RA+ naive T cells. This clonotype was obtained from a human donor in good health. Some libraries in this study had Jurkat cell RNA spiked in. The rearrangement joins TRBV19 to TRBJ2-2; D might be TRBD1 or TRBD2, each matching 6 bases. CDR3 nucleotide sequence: TGTGCCAGTAGTATGGGGGGCAGATCCACCGGGGAGCTGTTTTTT. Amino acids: CASSMGGRSTGELFF.